The 18 T cell receptor beta chains in this list originate from one sample, sequenced in a study of cytomegalovirus exposure and HLA in healthy donors. The PCR used 60 Vbeta and 13 Jbeta primers. Generated by immunoSEQ multiplex PCR, the TCRdb table keeps only in-frame clones and is missing some. The table lists 75,000 to 95,000 clones. Input material: PBMCs. All receptors come from a girl aged 5 to 17 in good health and CMV-seropositive.

The V and J genes are TRBV7-3 and TRBJ2-2, with D perhaps TRBD1 (6 bases). CDR3 length: 14 residues. Germline CDR1 and CDR2: SGHTA and FQGTGA. With 5 bases removed from V and 6 bases from J, the gap between germline ends came to 13 bases. The CDR3 loop reads CASSATGSAGELFF. The CDR3 DNA reads TGTGCCAGCAGCGCGACAGGTTCGGCCGGGGAGCTGTTTTTT.

With respect to this clone: A read error may account for a junction end that differs from germline. The J gene is TRBJ1-6, the V gene TRBV7-9; D unresolved. The germline gives CDR1 SEHNR, CDR2 FQNEAQ (reference sequence). This CDR3 has 14 residues. The CDR3 DNA reads TGTGCCAGCAGCTTAGCACGGGATAATTCACCCCTCCCCTTT. This encodes CASSLARDNSPLPF.

DNA of the CDR3: TGTGCCAGCAGCCTACAGGGGAACGGGATGTACAACGAGCAGTACTTC. It is translated as CASSLQGNGMYNEQYF. The chain links TRBV13 to TRBJ2-7; 7 bases align to TRBD1. Trimming cost V 5 bases and J 5 bases; bases outside gene matches: 15. Germline loops: CDR1 PRHDT, CDR2 FYEKMQ (reference sequence). This CDR3 spans 16 amino acids.

This chain joins TRBV7-6 and TRBJ2-1; a weak D match, TRBD1 (6 bases). CDR1 is SGHVS and CDR2 is FNYEAQ in the germline V gene. V was pared by 5 bases and J by 0 bases, with 14 bases between. The CDR3 sequence is 16 residues long. CDR3 in amino acids: CASSPDSPSSYNEQFF. As DNA, the CDR3 is TGTGCCAGCAGCCCGGACAGCCCGAGCTCCTACAATGAGCAGTTCTTC. Full variable domain (missing parts from reference TRBV7-6 and TRBJ2-1): GAGVSQSPRYKVTKRGQDVALRCDPISGHVSLYWYRQALGQGPEFLTYFNYEAQQDKSGLPNDRFSAERPEGSISTLTIQRTEQRDSAMYRCASSPDSPSSYNEQFFGPGTRLTVL.

The chain has TRBV28 and TRBJ1-2; 11 nucleotides match TRBD1. After removal of 2 bases from V and 8 bases from J, the junction contained 10 bases not matched to a gene. The germline V gene has CDR1 MDHEN and CDR2 SYDVKM. The CDR3 has 16 residues. The chain's CDR3 is CASSLQGGQGVLGYTF. DNA of the CDR3: TGTGCCAGCAGTTTACAAGGGGGACAGGGGGTTCTCGGCTACACCTTC.

This sequence joins TRBV7-9 and TRBJ2-1; D gene unclear. Germline V gene sequence: CDR1 SEHNR, CDR2 FQNEAQ (reference sequence). This CDR3 region has 11 residues. V lost 5 bases and J lost 5, with 4 bases in between. The CDR3 loop reads CASSLHNEQFF. CDR3 DNA: TGTGCCAGCAGCCTACACAATGAGCAGTTCTTC.

The chain joins TRBV9 to TRBJ2-5; D is perhaps TRBD1 (6 bases). Trimming took off 3 bases at V and 2 bases at J, with 11 bases between the two ends. There are 14 residues in the CDR3. From germline, CDR1 is SGDLS and CDR2 YYNGEE. The DNA of the CDR3 is TGTGCCAGCAGCGGGGGGCAGGGGCAAGAGACCCAGTACTTC. It encodes CASSGGQGQETQYF.

V usage is TRBV19 and J usage is TRBJ1-4; D gene unclear. CDR3 size: 14 residues. With 0 bases removed from V and 10 bases from J, the gap between germline ends came to 12 bases. From germline, CDR1 is LNHDA and CDR2 SQIVND (reference sequence). For the CDR3, the DNA is TGTGCCAGTAGTATAGATCTCTCGGGAGGAAAACTGTTTTTT. Protein product: CASSIDLSGGKLFF.

The rearrangement links TRBV29-1 to TRBJ2-7; D possibly corresponds to TRBD1 (5 bases). The germline gives CDR1 SQVTM, CDR2 ANQGSEA. This CDR3 spans 13 amino acids. V was clipped by 0 bases and J by 0 bases, with 6 bases between them. The CDR3 sequence: CSVEETASYEQYF. CDR3 nucleotides: TGCAGCGTTGAAGAGACAGCCTCCTACGAGCAGTACTTC.

J is TRBJ2-3 and V is TRBV28; TRBD2 matches at 7 bases. The germline V gene has CDR1 MDHEN and CDR2 SYDVKM. The CDR3 contains 17 residues. J gave up 3 bases and V 6 bases, and 15 bases lay outside the gene matches. The CDR3 nucleotides are TGTGCCAGCAGGCCCCAAATGGGGGGGTTTTGGACAGATACGCAGTATTTT. The encoded protein is CASRPQMGGFWTDTQYF.

The rearrangement links TRBV7-9 to TRBJ2-7; weak D call: TRBD1 (6 bases). Germline CDR1 SEHNR, CDR2 FQNEAQ (reference sequence). This CDR3 contains 13 residues. Written as DNA, the CDR3 is TGTGCCAGCAGCCTACAGGGTGGCTACGAGCGGTACGTC. It translates to CASSLQGGYERYV.

The V gene is TRBV7-2, the J gene TRBJ2-7; D ambiguous. V dropped 0 bases and J dropped 4 bases, with 7 bases sitting between them. Germline CDR1 reads SGHTA; CDR2 reads FQGNSA. CDR3 length equals 13 residues. CDR3 sequence reads: CASSLARSYEQYF. Written as DNA, the CDR3 is TGTGCCAGCAGCTTAGCGCGCTCATACGAGCAGTACTTC.

This sequence joins TRBV14 and TRBJ2-1; 9 bases agree with TRBD2. Germline loops: CDR1 SGHDN, CDR2 FVKESK. The CDR3 runs to 16 residues. V shed 3 bases and J 5 bases; nucleotides not matched to a gene: 8. Written as DNA, the CDR3 is TGTGCCAGCAGCCAGGCCGGACTAGCGCGAGACAATGAGCAGTTCTTC. Translated, it gives CASSQAGLARDNEQFF.

This sequence joins TRBV6-1 and TRBJ2-7, with D tentatively TRBD2 (5 bases). This CDR3 contains 14 residues. Germline V gene data show CDR1 as MNHNS and CDR2 as SASEGT. The ends were cut back, 2 bases at V and 6 bases at J, with 14 bases in the middle. The CDR3 DNA reads TGTGCCAGCAGTGAAATTGGAGGAGGCGGCGAGCAGTACGTC. It is translated as CASSEIGGGGEQYV.

The genes are TRBV7-9 and TRBJ2-3; possible D gene TRBD1, 6 bases. From germline, CDR1 is SEHNR and CDR2 FQNEAQ (reference sequence). Trimming shortened V by 1 base and J by 4 bases, and 15 bases separated the two germline ends. The CDR3 loop spans 16 amino acids. The CDR3 sequence is CASSLEGEPGSDTQYF. The DNA for the CDR3 is TGTGCCAGCAGCTTAGAGGGGGAACCCGGCTCAGATACGCAGTATTTT.

On this clone: One junction end disagrees with the germline gene, perhaps due to a read error. This chain uses TRBV18 with TRBJ2-5; no definite D call. The CDR3 sequence is 15 residues long. Per the germline V gene, CDR1 is KGHSH and CDR2 is LQKENI. For the CDR3, the DNA is TGTGCCAGCTCACTCCTCGCAGCGAAACAAGAGAACCAGTACTTC. It codes for CASSLLAAKQENQYF.

This rearrangement joins TRBV19 to TRBJ2-1, with a weak D call TRBD1 (5 bases). Germline CDR1 is LNHDA and CDR2 is SQIVND (reference sequence). Trimming cost V 6 bases and J 4 bases, with 13 bases left between them. The CDR3 sequence is 14 residues long. This CDR3 is CASSMGQYYNEQFF. The CDR3 coding sequence is TGTGCCAGTAGCATGGGGCAGTATTACAATGAGCAGTTCTTC.

V gene TRBV11-2 combines with J gene TRBJ2-3, with TRBD2 matching over 10 bases. With V trimmed by 3 bases and J by 0 bases, 0 bases remained unmatched. The CDR3 is 15 residues long. CDR1 and CDR2 from the germline V gene are SGHAT and FQNNGV. CDR3 nucleotides: TGTGCCAGCAGCTTTAGCGGGGGGAGCACAGATACGCAGTATTTT. Translation: CASSFSGGSTDTQYF.